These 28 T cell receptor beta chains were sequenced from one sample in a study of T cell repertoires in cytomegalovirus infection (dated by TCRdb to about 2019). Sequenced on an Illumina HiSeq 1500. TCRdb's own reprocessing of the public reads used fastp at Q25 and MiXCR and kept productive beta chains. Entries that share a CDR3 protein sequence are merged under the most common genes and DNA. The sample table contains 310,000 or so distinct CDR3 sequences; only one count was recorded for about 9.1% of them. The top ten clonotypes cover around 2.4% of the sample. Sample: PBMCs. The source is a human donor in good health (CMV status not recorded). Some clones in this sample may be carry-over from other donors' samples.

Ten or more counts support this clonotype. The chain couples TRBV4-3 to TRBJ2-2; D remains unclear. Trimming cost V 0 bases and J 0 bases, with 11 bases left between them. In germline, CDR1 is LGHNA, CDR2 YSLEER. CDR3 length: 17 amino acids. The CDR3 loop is CASSQDYPHTNTGELFF. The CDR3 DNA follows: TGCGCCAGCAGCCAAGATTACCCCCATACGAACACCGGGGAGCTGTTTTTT.

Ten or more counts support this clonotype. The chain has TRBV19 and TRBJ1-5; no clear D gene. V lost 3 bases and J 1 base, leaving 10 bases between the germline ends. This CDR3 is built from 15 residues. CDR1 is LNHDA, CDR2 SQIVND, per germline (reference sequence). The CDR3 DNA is TGTGCCAGTAGTATGTCCCAACGGAGCAATCAGCCCCAGCATTTT. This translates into CASSMSQRSNQPQHF.

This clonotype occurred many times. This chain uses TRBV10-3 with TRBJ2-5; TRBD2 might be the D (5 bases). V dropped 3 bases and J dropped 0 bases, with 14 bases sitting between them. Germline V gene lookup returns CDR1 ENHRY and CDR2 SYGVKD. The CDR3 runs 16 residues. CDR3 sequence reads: CAISDGLALHQETQYF. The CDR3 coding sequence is TGTGCCATCAGTGACGGACTCGCCCTCCACCAAGAGACCCAGTACTTC.

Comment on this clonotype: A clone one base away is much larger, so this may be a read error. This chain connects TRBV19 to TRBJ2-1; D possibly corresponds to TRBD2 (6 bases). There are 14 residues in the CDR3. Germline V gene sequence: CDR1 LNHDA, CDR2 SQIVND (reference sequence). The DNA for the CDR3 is TGTGCCAGTAGTATGATAGGAGGGGCGTATGAGCAGCTCTTC. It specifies CASSMIGGAYEQLF.

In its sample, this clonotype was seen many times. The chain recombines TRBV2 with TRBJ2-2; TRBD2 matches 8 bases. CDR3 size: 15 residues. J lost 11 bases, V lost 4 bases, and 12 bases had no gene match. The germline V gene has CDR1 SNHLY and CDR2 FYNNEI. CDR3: CASSAISGGVGELFF. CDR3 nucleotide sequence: TGTGCCAGCAGTGCGATCTCCGGGGGGGTTGGAGAGCTGTTTTTT.

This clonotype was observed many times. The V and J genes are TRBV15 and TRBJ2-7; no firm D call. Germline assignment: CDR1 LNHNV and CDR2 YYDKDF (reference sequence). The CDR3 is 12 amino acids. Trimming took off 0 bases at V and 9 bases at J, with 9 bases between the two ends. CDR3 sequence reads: CATSRDWGMQYV. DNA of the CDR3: TGTGCCACCAGCAGAGATTGGGGAATGCAGTACGTC.

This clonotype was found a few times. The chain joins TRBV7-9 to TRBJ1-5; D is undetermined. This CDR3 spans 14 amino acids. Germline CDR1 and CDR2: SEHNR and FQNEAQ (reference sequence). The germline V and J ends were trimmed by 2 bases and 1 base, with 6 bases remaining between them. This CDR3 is CASSLMDSNQPQHF. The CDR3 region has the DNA TGTGCCAGCAGCTTAATGGACAGCAATCAGCCCCAGCATTTT.

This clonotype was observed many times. The CDR3 DNA sequence: TGTGCCAGCAGAACCGTCGGTGGGGGGCGCGGCACCGGGGAGCTGTTTTTT. Protein: CASRTVGGGRGTGELFF. The chain is built from TRBV7-2 and TRBJ2-2, with D perhaps matching TRBD1 or TRBD2 (6 bases each). Germline V CDR1 and CDR2: SGHTA, FQGNSA. Trimming stripped 6 bases from V and 4 bases from J, with 21 bases between. This CDR3 has 17 amino acids.

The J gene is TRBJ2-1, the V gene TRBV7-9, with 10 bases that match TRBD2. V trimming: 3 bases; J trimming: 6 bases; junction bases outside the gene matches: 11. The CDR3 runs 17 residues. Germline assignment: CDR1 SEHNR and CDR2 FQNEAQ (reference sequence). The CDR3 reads CASSFTVSLAGANEQFF. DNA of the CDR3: TGTGCCAGCAGCTTTACGGTATCGCTAGCGGGGGCCAATGAGCAGTTCTTC. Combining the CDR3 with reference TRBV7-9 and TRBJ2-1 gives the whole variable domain DTGVSQNPRHKITKRGQNVTFRCDPISEHNRLYWYRQTLGQGPEFLTYFQNEAQLEKSRLLSDRFSAERPKGSFSTLEIQRTEQGDSAMYLCASSFTVSLAGANEQFFGPGTRLTVL.

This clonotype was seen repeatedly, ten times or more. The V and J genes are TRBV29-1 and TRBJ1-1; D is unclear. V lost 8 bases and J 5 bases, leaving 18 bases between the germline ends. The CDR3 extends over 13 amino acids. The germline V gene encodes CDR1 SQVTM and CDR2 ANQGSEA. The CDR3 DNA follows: TGCAGCTTCAGCCCCCAATTTGGGACTGAAGCTTTCTTT. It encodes CSFSPQFGTEAFF.

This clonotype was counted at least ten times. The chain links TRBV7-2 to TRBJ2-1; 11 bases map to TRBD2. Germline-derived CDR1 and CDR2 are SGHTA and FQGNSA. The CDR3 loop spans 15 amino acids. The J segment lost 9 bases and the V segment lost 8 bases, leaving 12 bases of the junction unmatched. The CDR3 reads CASPGLAGGPSEQFF. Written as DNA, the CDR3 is TGTGCCAGCCCCGGTCTAGCGGGGGGCCCTAGTGAGCAGTTCTTC.

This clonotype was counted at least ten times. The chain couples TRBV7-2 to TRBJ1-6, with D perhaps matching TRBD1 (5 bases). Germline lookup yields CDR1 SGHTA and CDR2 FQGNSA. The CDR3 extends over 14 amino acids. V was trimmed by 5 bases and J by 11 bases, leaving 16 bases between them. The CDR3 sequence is CASSPRGGETPLHF. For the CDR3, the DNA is TGTGCCAGCAGCCCAAGGGGCGGGGAGACACCCCTCCACTTT.

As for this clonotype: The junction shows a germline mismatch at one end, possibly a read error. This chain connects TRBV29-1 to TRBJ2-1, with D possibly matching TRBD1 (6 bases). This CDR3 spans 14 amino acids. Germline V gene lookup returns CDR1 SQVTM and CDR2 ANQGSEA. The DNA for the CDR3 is TGCAGTACCGACGAGCAGGGGATCTACAATGAGCTGTTCTTC. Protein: CSTDEQGIYNELFF.

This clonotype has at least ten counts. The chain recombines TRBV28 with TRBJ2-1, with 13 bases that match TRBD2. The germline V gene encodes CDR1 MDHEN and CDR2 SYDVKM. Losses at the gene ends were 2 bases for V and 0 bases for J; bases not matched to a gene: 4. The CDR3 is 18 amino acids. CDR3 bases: TGTGCCAGCAGTTTAGGACTAGCGGGGGAAAGCTCCTACAATGAGCAGTTCTTC. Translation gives CASSLGLAGESSYNEQFF.

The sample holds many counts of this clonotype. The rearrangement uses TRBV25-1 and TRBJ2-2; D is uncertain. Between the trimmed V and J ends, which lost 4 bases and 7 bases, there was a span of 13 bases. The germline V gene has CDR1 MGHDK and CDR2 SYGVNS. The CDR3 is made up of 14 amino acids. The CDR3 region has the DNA TGTGCCAGCAGTGGCCCCACCCCGGGCGGGGAGCTGTTTTTT. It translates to CASSGPTPGGELFF.

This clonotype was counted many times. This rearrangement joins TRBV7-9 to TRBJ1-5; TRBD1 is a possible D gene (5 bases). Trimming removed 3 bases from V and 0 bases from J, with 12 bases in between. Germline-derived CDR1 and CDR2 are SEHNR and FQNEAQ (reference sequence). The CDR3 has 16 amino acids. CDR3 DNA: TGTGCCAGCAGCTTCTCCACCGGGGCTAGCAATCAGCCCCAGCATTTT. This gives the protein CASSFSTGASNQPQHF.

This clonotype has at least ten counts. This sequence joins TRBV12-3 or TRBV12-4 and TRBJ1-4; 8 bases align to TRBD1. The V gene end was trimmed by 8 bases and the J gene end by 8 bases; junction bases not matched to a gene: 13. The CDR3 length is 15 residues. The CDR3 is CASAIRTGQREKLFF. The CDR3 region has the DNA TGTGCCAGCGCCATCCGGACAGGGCAACGGGAAAAACTGTTTTTT.

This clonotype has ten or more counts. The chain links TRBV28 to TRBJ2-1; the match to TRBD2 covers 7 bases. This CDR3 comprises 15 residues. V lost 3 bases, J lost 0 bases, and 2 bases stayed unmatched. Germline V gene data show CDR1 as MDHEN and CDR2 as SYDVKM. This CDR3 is CASSFAGVSYNEQFF. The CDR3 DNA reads TGTGCCAGCAGTTTTGCGGGGGTCTCCTACAATGAGCAGTTCTTC. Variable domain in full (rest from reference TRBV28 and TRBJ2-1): DVKVTQSSRYLVKRTGEKVFLECVQDMDHENMFWYRQDPGLGLRLIYFSYDVKMKEKGDIPEGYSVSREKKERFSLILESASTNQTSMYLCASSFAGVSYNEQFFGPGTRLTVL.

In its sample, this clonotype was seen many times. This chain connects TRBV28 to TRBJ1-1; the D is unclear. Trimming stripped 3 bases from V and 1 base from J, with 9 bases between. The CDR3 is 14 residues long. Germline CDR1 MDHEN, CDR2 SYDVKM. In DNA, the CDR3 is TGTGCCAGCAGTTTCTATGGACCGAACACTGAAGCTTTCTTT. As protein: CASSFYGPNTEAFF.

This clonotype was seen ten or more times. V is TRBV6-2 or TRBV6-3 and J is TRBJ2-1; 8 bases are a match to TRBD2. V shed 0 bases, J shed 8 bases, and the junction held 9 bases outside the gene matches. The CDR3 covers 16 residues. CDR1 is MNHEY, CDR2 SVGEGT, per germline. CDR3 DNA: TGTGCCAGCAGTTACTCCCGGGCCGGGGGGGCCTATGAGCAGTTCTTC. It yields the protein CASSYSRAGGAYEQFF.

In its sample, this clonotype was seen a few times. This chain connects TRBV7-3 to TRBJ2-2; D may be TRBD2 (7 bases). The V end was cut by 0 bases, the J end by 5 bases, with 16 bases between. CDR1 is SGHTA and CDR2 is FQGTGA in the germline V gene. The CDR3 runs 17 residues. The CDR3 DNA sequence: TGTGCCAGCAGCTTAACCCCCAGGGGCGGGGGAACCGGGGAGCTGTTTTTT. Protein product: CASSLTPRGGGTGELFF.

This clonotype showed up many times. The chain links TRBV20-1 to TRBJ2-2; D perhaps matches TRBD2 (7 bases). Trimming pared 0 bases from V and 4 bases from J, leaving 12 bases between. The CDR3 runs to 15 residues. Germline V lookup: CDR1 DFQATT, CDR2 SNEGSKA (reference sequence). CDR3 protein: CSARDRGGGTGELFF. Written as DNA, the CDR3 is TGCAGTGCTAGAGATCGGGGAGGGGGCACCGGGGAGCTGTTTTTT.

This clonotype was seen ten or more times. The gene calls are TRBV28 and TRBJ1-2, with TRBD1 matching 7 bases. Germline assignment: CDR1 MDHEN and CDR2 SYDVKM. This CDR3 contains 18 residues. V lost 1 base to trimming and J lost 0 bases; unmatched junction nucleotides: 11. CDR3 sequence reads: CASSLYPGQLRANYGYTF. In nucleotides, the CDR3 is TGTGCCAGCAGTTTATACCCGGGACAGCTAAGAGCTAACTATGGCTACACCTTC.

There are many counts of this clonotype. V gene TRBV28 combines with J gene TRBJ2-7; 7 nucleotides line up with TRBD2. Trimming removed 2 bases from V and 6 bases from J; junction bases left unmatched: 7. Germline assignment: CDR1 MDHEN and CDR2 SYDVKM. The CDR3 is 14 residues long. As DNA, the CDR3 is TGTGCCAGCAGTTTAGGGGGGAGGGTGTCCGAGCAGTACGTC. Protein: CASSLGGRVSEQYV.

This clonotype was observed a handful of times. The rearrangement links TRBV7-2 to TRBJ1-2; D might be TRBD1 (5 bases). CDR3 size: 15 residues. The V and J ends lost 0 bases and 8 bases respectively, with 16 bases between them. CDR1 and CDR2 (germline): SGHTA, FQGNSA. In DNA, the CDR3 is TGTGCCAGCAGCTTAGCCTTCGTGGGGCCCGGAGGCTACACCTTC. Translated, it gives CASSLAFVGPGGYTF.

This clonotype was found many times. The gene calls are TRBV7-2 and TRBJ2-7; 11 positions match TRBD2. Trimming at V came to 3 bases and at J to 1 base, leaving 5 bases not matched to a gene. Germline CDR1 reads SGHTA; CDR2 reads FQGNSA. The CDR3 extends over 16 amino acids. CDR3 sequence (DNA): TGTGCCAGCAGCTTGACTAGCGGGGCCCATTCCTACGAGCAGTACTTC. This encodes CASSLTSGAHSYEQYF.

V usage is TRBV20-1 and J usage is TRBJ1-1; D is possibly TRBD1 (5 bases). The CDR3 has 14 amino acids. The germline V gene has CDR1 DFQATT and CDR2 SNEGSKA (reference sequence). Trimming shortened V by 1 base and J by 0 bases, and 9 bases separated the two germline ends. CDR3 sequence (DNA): TGCAGTGCTAGAGTGCAGGGAATGAACACTGAAGCTTTCTTT. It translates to CSARVQGMNTEAFF.

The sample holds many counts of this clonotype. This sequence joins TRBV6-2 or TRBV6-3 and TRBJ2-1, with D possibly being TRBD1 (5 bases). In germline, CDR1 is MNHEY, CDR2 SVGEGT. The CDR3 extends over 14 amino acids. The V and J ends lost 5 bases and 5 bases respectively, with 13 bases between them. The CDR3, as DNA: TGTGCCAGCAGTCTCAGGGCCATCAACAATGAGCAGTTCTTC. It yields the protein CASSLRAINNEQFF.